This T cell receptor beta chain originates from a study of cytomegalovirus exposure and HLA in healthy donors. Study background: About 85 million unique TCRs from HLA-typed donors were held in an early release of data.

Use of 60 Vbeta and 13 Jbeta primers characterized the PCR. Libraries were prepared by immunoSEQ multiplex PCR; TCRdb keeps only in-frame clonotypes and omits some of them. The sample comprises approximately 110,000 clones, 79% of which are singletons, and about 3% rests with the top ten. The CDR3 is 14 amino acids. Trimming pared 0 bases from V and 0 bases from J, leaving 7 bases between. Germline V gene data show CDR1 as GTSNPN and CDR2 as SVGIG (reference sequence). Overall study results and limits: In a later analysis, TCR beta V- and J-gene trimming showed a link to a missense DCLRE1C variant. The authors excluded some V segments, including TRBV6-2 and TRBV6-3, as indistinguishable. TCR sequences were mostly rare, though some public TCRs occurred in many donors.

Remarks on this clone: Antigen unknown.

The genes are TRBV30 and TRBJ2-3, with a weak D call TRBD2 (5 bases). Sequenced sample: PBMCs. This clonotype was obtained from a middle-aged woman in good health and CMV-seronegative. The CDR3 sequence: CAWSVRTSTDTQYF. In DNA, the CDR3 is TGTGCCTGGAGTGTAAGGACTAGCACAGATACGCAGTATTTT.